This T cell receptor (beta chain) originates from a study of T cell responses to AZD1222 COVID-19 vaccine. About this clone itself: Its antigen is currently unknown.

Clones were sequenced by immunoSEQ multiplex PCR, and TCRdb holds only the in-frame ones, with some missing. The sample records under 85,000 clones, over 75% being singletons. Findings of the study overall: Reports say nearly half of spike-specific TCRs go after unmutated variant regions. Most donors were white British and more were female, and clonal diversity was possibly underestimated. Only 5 or 6 individuals given AZD1222 were seropositive at baseline.

V lost 4 bases to trimming and J lost 0 bases, with 13 bases between them. Germline V gene sequence: CDR1 LGHDT, CDR2 YNNKEL (reference sequence). This CDR3 has 15 residues. Second-dose recipients at about 4 or about 12 weeks were treated as one pooled group. This chain uses TRBV3-1 (or the pseudogene TRBV3-2) with TRBJ2-7; D gene uncertain. The sequences come from peripheral blood, collected 28 days after the second AZD1222 dose. The source of this sequence is an adult who received the AZD1222 COVID-19 vaccine. The CDR3 DNA sequence: TGTGCCAGCAGCCGAGTCGGAGACGGCTCCTACGAGCAGTACTTC. Translated: CASSRVGDGSYEQYF.